One sample yielded the 26 T cell receptor beta chains listed below, sequenced in a study of blood T cells in healthy people across ages. The use of a sample-barcoded 5' primer and a J-beta primer mix characterized a second PCR of roughly 7 to 12 cycles. One entry per CDR3 protein results from TCRdb running MiXCR on the 5' RACE reads. The repertoire holds fewer than 700,000 distinct CDR3 sequences, with 47% as singletons. Sequencing used blood. The receptor set was obtained from an elderly man in good health.

This chain links TRBV11-2 with TRBJ2-1, with D hard to call. V was trimmed by 6 bases and J by 6 bases, leaving 9 bases between them. The germline V gene has CDR1 SGHAT and CDR2 FQNNGV. This CDR3 region has 12 residues. This chain's CDR3 is CASRTAGNEQFF. In DNA form, the CDR3 reads TGTGCCAGCAGAACGGCAGGCAATGAGCAGTTCTTC. Supplemented by reference TRBV11-2 and TRBJ2-1, the full variable domain reads EAGVAQSPRYKIIEKRQSVAFWCNPISGHATLYWYQQILGQGPKLLIQFQNNGVVDDSQLPKDRFSAERLKGVDSTLKIQPAKLEDSAVYLCASRTAGNEQFFGPGTRLTVL.

There are a few counts of this clonotype. The chain links TRBV7-2 to TRBJ2-5; D gene unclear. CDR1 and CDR2 from the germline V gene are SGHTA and FQGNSA. V lost 5 bases and J 11 bases, leaving 15 bases between the germline ends. This CDR3 contains 12 residues. The DNA for the CDR3 is TGTGCCAGCAGCCTCCGGACGAGTGAGCAGTACTTC. Translation gives CASSLRTSEQYF.

The chain couples TRBV25-1 to TRBJ1-2; a possible D gene is TRBD1 (6 bases). CDR3 length equals 14 residues. Trimming pared 1 base from V and 5 bases from J, leaving 11 bases between. From germline, CDR1 is MGHDK and CDR2 SYGVNS. CDR3 region: CASSEFGQTYGYTF. The DNA for the CDR3 is TGTGCCAGCAGTGAATTTGGACAGACGTATGGCTACACCTTC.

V gene TRBV20-1 combines with J gene TRBJ2-5; D might be TRBD1 (6 bases). This CDR3 is built from 14 residues. The germline V gene encodes CDR1 DFQATT and CDR2 SNEGSKA (reference sequence). Deletions cut 3 bases from V and 5 bases from J, with 16 bases between. The CDR3 loop is CSARDSRTWETQYF. The CDR3 coding sequence is TGCAGTGCTAGGGACAGTCGAACTTGGGAGACCCAGTACTTC.

This clonotype appeared a few times. This chain uses TRBV20-1 with TRBJ2-5; D gene ambiguous. This CDR3 spans 14 amino acids. The germline V and J ends were trimmed by 4 bases and 1 base, with 13 bases remaining between them. Per the germline V gene, CDR1 is DFQATT and CDR2 is SNEGSKA (reference sequence). CDR3 DNA: TGCAGTGCTAAGGGTCCGGAGCGCCAAGAGACCCAGTACTTC. Residues: CSAKGPERQETQYF.

The chain uses TRBV18 and TRBJ2-7; D remains unclear. The germline V and J ends were trimmed by 1 base and 1 base, with 11 bases remaining between them. The V gene's germline CDR1 is KGHSH and CDR2 LQKENI. The CDR3 has 15 residues. CDR3 DNA sequence: TGTGCCAGCTCACCACAGGGTAAACTTTCCTACGAGCAGTACTTC. This encodes CASSPQGKLSYEQYF.

This clonotype was recorded once. The junction departs from the called germline gene at one end, perhaps through a read error. In DNA, the CDR3 is TGTGTCTGGAGTGTTAGACCCGCAAATACGCAGTATTTT. Translation: CVWSVRPANTQYF. The chain links TRBV30 to TRBJ2-3; D is undetermined. CDR1 and CDR2 (germline): GTSNPN, SVGIG (reference sequence). The CDR3 spans 13 residues.

DNA for the CDR3: TGTGCCAGCAGGTCCGGCGGGGGGGAAGAGACCCAGTACTTC. This sequence encodes CASRSGGGEETQYF. The chain has TRBV6-6 and TRBJ2-5, with 9 bases identical to TRBD2. The CDR3 is 14 residues long. Germline-derived CDR1 and CDR2 are MNHNY and SVGAGI (reference sequence). The ends lost 6 bases at V and 3 bases at J; junction bases unmatched: 5.

This clonotype was seen just once. The V call is TRBV12-3 or TRBV12-4, the J call TRBJ1-2, with a weak D call TRBD1 (5 bases). The CDR3 extends over 13 amino acids. V lost 7 bases to trimming and J lost 9 bases, with 18 bases between them. CDR3 region: CASTVRDGGSYTF. CDR3 DNA sequence: TGTGCCAGCACCGTCCGGGACGGAGGGAGCTACACCTTC.

This clonotype was counted only a few times. The CDR3 coding sequence is TGTGCCAGCAGCTTAATAGGAGCGGTAAACAATGAGCAGTTCTTC. Its protein product is CASSLIGAVNNEQFF. The chain carries TRBV7-3 and TRBJ2-1; perhaps TRBD2 as D (5 bases). Germline V gene sequence: CDR1 SGHTA, CDR2 FQGTGA. Trimming removed 1 base from V and 5 bases from J, with 12 bases in between. This CDR3 contains 15 residues.

This chain links TRBV25-1 with TRBJ2-5; D unresolved. The CDR3 has 13 residues. From germline, CDR1 is MGHDK and CDR2 SYGVNS. The germline V and J ends were trimmed by 1 base and 3 bases, with 6 bases remaining between them. For the CDR3, the DNA is TGTGCCAGCAGTGAATGGGGAAAAGAGACCCAGTACTTC. Protein product: CASSEWGKETQYF.

The chain is built from TRBV9 and TRBJ2-7; the D is unclear. CDR1 is SGDLS and CDR2 is YYNGEE in the germline V gene. CDR3 length: 14 residues. The V end lost 0 bases, the J end lost 2 bases, and 9 bases lay between the germline ends. The CDR3 region is CASSVDSSPYEQYF. CDR3 nucleotide sequence: TGTGCCAGCAGCGTAGACTCGTCCCCCTACGAGCAGTACTTC.

This clonotype was seen just once. Here the CDR3 reads CATSRGTGEIYYGYTF. The CDR3 bases are TGTGCCACCAGCAGAGGGACAGGGGAAATTTACTATGGCTACACCTTC. This chain links TRBV15 with TRBJ1-2; the match to TRBD1 covers 9 bases. Trimming removed 1 base from V and 3 bases from J; junction bases left unmatched: 6. Germline V gives CDR1 LNHNV, CDR2 YYDKDF (reference sequence). This CDR3 has 16 amino acids.

CDR3 amino acids: CAISANDPNYGYTF. The DNA for the CDR3 is TGTGCCATCAGTGCGAACGACCCCAACTATGGCTACACCTTC. The chain links TRBV10-3 to TRBJ1-2; D not resolved. The CDR3 length is 14 residues. The V gene's germline CDR1 is ENHRY and CDR2 SYGVKD. V lost 4 bases to trimming and J lost 2 bases, with 11 bases between them.

This clonotype was recorded at least ten times. The CDR3 DNA sequence: TGCAGTGCGCGGAACTATGGCTACACCTTC. As protein: CSARNYGYTF. The V call is TRBV20-1, the J call TRBJ1-2, with unresolved D. Trimming removed 6 bases at V and 2 bases at J, with 4 bases between. This CDR3 has 10 residues. Germline assignment: CDR1 DFQATT and CDR2 SNEGSKA (reference sequence).

This clonotype was picked up a small number of times. The chain uses TRBV25-1 and TRBJ2-1, with 12 bases lining up with TRBD2. The J segment lost 8 bases and the V segment lost 6 bases, leaving 5 bases of the junction unmatched. The CDR3 runs to 14 residues. Per germline, CDR1 MGHDK and CDR2 SYGVNS. The CDR3 region is CASRRTSGTHEQFF. The CDR3 DNA is TGTGCCAGCAGAAGGACTAGCGGGACCCATGAGCAGTTCTTC.

In its sample, this clonotype was seen a few times. The CDR3 bases are TGTGCCAGCAGGGACTACCAAGAGACCCAGTACTTC. Protein product: CASRDYQETQYF. The chain is built from TRBV2 and TRBJ2-5; tentative D call: TRBD2 (5 bases). V was pared by 6 bases and J by 0 bases, with 5 bases between. This CDR3 comprises 12 residues. In germline, CDR1 is SNHLY, CDR2 FYNNEI.

This clonotype has a single count. A much larger clonotype is one base distant, so this may be a read error. This chain uses TRBV7-2 with TRBJ2-1; TRBD1 matches 9 bases. The germline V gene has CDR1 SGHTA and CDR2 FQGNSA. The CDR3 contains 14 residues. Germline trimming cut 3 bases from V and 4 bases from J; bases unmatched to any gene: 1. The CDR3 bases are TGTGCCAGCAGCTTCGGGACAGGGTACAATGAGCAGTTCTTC. Translated: CASSFGTGYNEQFF.

The chain recombines TRBV20-1 with TRBJ2-3; D possibly corresponds to TRBD1 (6 bases). The V gene's germline CDR1 is DFQATT and CDR2 SNEGSKA (reference sequence). There are 13 residues in the CDR3. Between the trimmed V and J ends, which lost 3 bases and 0 bases, there was a span of 7 bases. CDR3 in amino acids: CSARGASTDTQYF. The DNA for the CDR3 is TGCAGTGCTAGGGGGGCCAGCACAGATACGCAGTATTTT.

In this sample, this clonotype turned up a few times. This chain connects TRBV5-6 to TRBJ2-1; D is tentatively TRBD1 or TRBD2 (5 bases each). Germline V lookup: CDR1 SGHDT, CDR2 YYEEEE. This CDR3 has 17 amino acids. The V end was cut by 1 base, the J end by 9 bases, with 23 bases between. The CDR3 loop reads CASSLPVPGPGLGEQFF. CDR3 nucleotides: TGTGCCAGCAGCTTGCCCGTACCGGGGCCAGGGTTAGGTGAGCAGTTCTTC.

This clonotype occurred a few times. The chain employs TRBV12-3 or TRBV12-4 and TRBJ1-3; D unclear. V was pared by 5 bases and J by 2 bases, with 10 bases between. This CDR3 is 14 amino acids long. CDR3 sequence: CASSAPAAGNTIYF. In nucleotides, the CDR3 is TGTGCCAGCAGTGCCCCGGCGGCTGGAAACACCATATATTTT.

In its sample, this clonotype was seen a few times. The chain recombines TRBV7-2 with TRBJ2-3; no definite D call. The CDR3 is made up of 14 amino acids. CDR1 and CDR2 (germline): SGHTA, FQGNSA. V lost 3 bases to trimming and J lost 1 base, with 8 bases between them. As DNA, the CDR3 is TGTGCCAGCAGCTTTGGGGTTGGCACAGATACGCAGTATTTT. This translates into CASSFGVGTDTQYF.

The chain is built from TRBV18 and TRBJ2-1; 10 bases match TRBD2. There are 14 residues in the CDR3. The V gene end was trimmed by 5 bases and the J gene end by 6 bases; junction bases not matched to a gene: 4. CDR1 is KGHSH and CDR2 is LQKENI in the germline V gene. The CDR3 DNA sequence: TGTGCCAGCTCATTTAGCGGGAGGACCAATGAGCAGTTCTTC. Translated, it gives CASSFSGRTNEQFF. Combining the CDR3 with reference TRBV18 and TRBJ2-1 gives the whole variable domain NAGVMQNPRHLVRRRGQEARLRCSPMKGHSHVYWYRQLPEEGLKFMVYLQKENIIDESGMPKERFSAEFPKEGPSILRIQQVVRGDSAAYFCASSFSGRTNEQFFGPGTRLTVL.

The rearrangement links TRBV20-1 to TRBJ2-7; 10 positions agree with TRBD1. The V gene's germline CDR1 is DFQATT and CDR2 SNEGSKA (reference sequence). The CDR3 extends over 12 amino acids. CDR3 loop: CSRTGGDNEQYF. CDR3 coding DNA: TGCAGCCGGACAGGGGGTGACAACGAGCAGTACTTC.

This clonotype was seen a few times. The chain joins TRBV7-8 to TRBJ1-4, with D perhaps matching TRBD1 (5 bases). V gave up 1 base and J gave up 5 bases, with 11 bases separating them. The length of the CDR3 is 15 residues. The germline V gene encodes CDR1 SGHVS and CDR2 FQNEAQ. The CDR3 bases are TGTGCCAGCAGCTTAGTCGCAGGGCTAAATGAAAAACTGTTTTTT. Encoded protein: CASSLVAGLNEKLFF.

The gene calls are TRBV21-1 and TRBJ2-3; the table gives TRBD1 as D, unverified against the DNA. TRBV21-1 constitutes a pseudogene. This CDR3 is 16 amino acids long. CDR3 sequence: CVSSKYGACSTDTQYF. The CDR3 DNA reads TGTGTCAGCAGCAAATATGGGGCGTGCAGCACAGATACGCAGTATTTT.